The 26 T cell receptor beta chains reported below all come from one sample, sequenced in a study of cytomegalovirus exposure and HLA in healthy donors. The repertoire was sequenced with immunoSEQ multiplex PCR; TCRdb's copy has only in-frame clones and lacks some. The sample has about 330,000 clones, roughly 90% seen once. The sample taken for sequencing was PBMCs. The receptor source for this set is a woman in her twenties or thirties in good health and CMV-seropositive.

The V and J genes are TRBV13 and TRBJ2-3; 9 positions agree with TRBD2. The germline V gene has CDR1 PRHDT and CDR2 FYEKMQ (reference sequence). Trimming cost V 3 bases and J 0 bases; bases outside gene matches: 7. The CDR3 is 17 residues long. CDR3 DNA sequence: TGTGCCAGCAGCTTCAGAGCGGGAGGCGCTAGCACAGATACGCAGTATTTT. Protein: CASSFRAGGASTDTQYF. Full variable domain (remainder filled in from reference TRBV13 and TRBJ2-3): AAGVIQSPRHLIKEKRETATLKCYPIPRHDTVYWYQQGPGQDPQFLISFYEKMQSDKGSIPDRFSAQQFSDYHSELNMSSLELGDSALYFCASSFRAGGASTDTQYFGPGTRLTVL.

This rearrangement joins TRBV6-4 to TRBJ2-2; D call uncertain. Trimming removed 6 bases at V and 7 bases at J, with 15 bases between. Looked up from germline, CDR1 is MRHNA and CDR2 is SNTAGT. The CDR3 has 14 residues. The CDR3 bases are TGTGCCAGCAGCGAGAGTGGCTTAGGCGGGGAGCTGTTTTTT. It translates to CASSESGLGGELFF.

The chain employs TRBV7-2 and TRBJ2-1; 7 bases map to TRBD2. CDR3 length: 11 residues. Per germline, CDR1 SGHTA and CDR2 FQGNSA. V lost 5 bases, J lost 15 bases, and 7 bases stayed unmatched. As DNA, the CDR3 is TGTGCCAGCAGCCGGACTAGTTCCTGGTTCTTC. Its translation: CASSRTSSWFF.

The V call is TRBV18, the J call TRBJ1-1; 7 bases match TRBD1. This CDR3 is built from 14 residues. Unmatched junction bases numbered 5, after V lost 6 bases and J lost 1 base. Per the germline V gene, CDR1 is KGHSH and CDR2 is LQKENI. The CDR3 protein is CASSFDRANTEAFF. The CDR3 nucleotides read TGTGCCAGCTCCTTCGACAGGGCGAACACTGAAGCTTTCTTT.

The chain combines TRBV4-2 with TRBJ2-1; TRBD2 might be the D (7 bases). CDR1 is LGHNA and CDR2 is YNFKEQ in the germline V gene. The CDR3 loop spans 17 amino acids. V was pared by 0 bases and J by 2 bases, with 14 bases between. The CDR3 spells CASSQDYGGPPYNEQFF. In DNA, the CDR3 is TGTGCCAGCAGCCAAGATTACGGGGGGCCCCCCTACAATGAGCAGTTCTTC.

The chain carries TRBV5-4 and TRBJ1-5; perhaps TRBD1 as D (5 bases). Trimming took 4 bases from V and 2 from J, leaving 16 bases between them. Germline V gene data show CDR1 as SGHNT and CDR2 as YYREEE (reference sequence). There are 16 residues in the CDR3. Here the CDR3 DNA reads TGTGCCAGCAGCCTGGATGGGGCCGTGGGCAATCAGCCCCAGCATTTT. This encodes CASSLDGAVGNQPQHF.

V is TRBV27 and J is TRBJ2-7; either TRBD1 or TRBD2 may supply D (6 bases each). Looked up from germline, CDR1 is MNHEY and CDR2 is SMNVEV (reference sequence). V shed 5 bases and J shed 3 bases, with 11 bases lying between them. CDR3 length: 13 amino acids. In DNA form, the CDR3 reads TGTGCCAGCAGTGCGGAGGGGGTCTACGAGCAGTACTTC. This codes for CASSAEGVYEQYF.

The V and J genes are TRBV27 and TRBJ2-1, with 8 bases fitting TRBD2. Per the germline V gene, CDR1 is MNHEY and CDR2 is SMNVEV (reference sequence). CDR3 size: 17 residues. V lost 7 bases and J lost 4; bases outside the gene matches: 15. CDR3 bases: TGTGCCAGCACCCTTGGGTCAGCGGGGGCTGGGTACAATGAGCAGTTCTTC. Translating gives CASTLGSAGAGYNEQFF.

The gene calls are TRBV6-5 and TRBJ1-5; D gene unclear. There are 15 residues in the CDR3. The V gene's germline CDR1 is MNHEY and CDR2 SVGAGI. The V end lost 6 bases, the J end lost 4 bases, and 16 bases lay between the germline ends. The CDR3 protein is CASRLTRVPNQPQHF. CDR3 in DNA: TGTGCCAGCAGGTTAACTAGGGTCCCTAATCAGCCCCAGCATTTT.

The chain joins TRBV6-5 to TRBJ2-7, with 7 nucleotides matching TRBD1. V dropped 4 bases and J dropped 4; count of bases not matched to a gene: 4. Germline V CDR1 and CDR2: MNHEY, SVGAGI. The CDR3 runs 13 residues. Written as DNA, the CDR3 is TGTGCCAGCAGTTTCTACAGGGGATACGAGCAGTACTTC. Protein sequence: CASSFYRGYEQYF.

CDR3 nucleotide sequence: TGTGCCAGCAGCTTCGGCGGGAGCTCCTACGAGCAGTACTTC. Amino acid sequence: CASSFGGSSYEQYF. The V call is TRBV5-6, the J call TRBJ2-7; TRBD2 matches 7 bases. In germline, CDR1 is SGHDT, CDR2 YYEEEE. V shed 2 bases and J 0 bases; nucleotides not matched to a gene: 2. There are 14 residues in the CDR3.

CDR3: CASSKGHTEAFF. CDR3 DNA: TGTGCCAGCAGTAAGGGTCACACTGAAGCTTTCTTT. This chain uses TRBV5-6 with TRBJ1-1; no reliable D call. Per germline, CDR1 SGHDT and CDR2 YYEEEE. This CDR3 has 12 amino acids. Trimming pared 5 bases from V and 3 bases from J, leaving 8 bases between.

This sequence joins TRBV5-1 and TRBJ2-7, with D perhaps assigned TRBD1 or TRBD2 (6 bases each). From germline, CDR1 is SGHRS and CDR2 YFSETQ. The CDR3 sequence is 17 residues long. Trimming left V 0 bases short and J 0 bases short, with 16 bases between. The CDR3 sequence: CASSLDPSGASSYEQYF. The DNA of the CDR3 is TGCGCCAGCAGCTTGGATCCCTCGGGGGCTAGCTCCTACGAGCAGTACTTC.

The V gene is TRBV6-5, the J gene TRBJ2-7; D is possibly TRBD1 or TRBD2 (5 bases each). V was shortened by 10 bases and J by 0 bases, with 16 bases between the two germline ends. This CDR3 has 14 amino acids. The germline CDR1 and CDR2 sequences are MNHEY and SVGAGI. The CDR3 DNA reads TGTGCCACCGGAACACCGGGACCCTCCTACGAGCAGTACTTC. Amino acids: CATGTPGPSYEQYF.

The V call is TRBV5-8, the J call TRBJ1-1; D may be TRBD1 (5 bases). From germline, CDR1 is SGHTS and CDR2 YDEGEE. CDR3 length: 15 residues. V was cut by 1 base and J by 2 bases, with 12 bases left in between. The CDR3 sequence: CASSLLSGLNTEAFF. The CDR3 nucleotides are TGTGCCAGCAGCTTGCTGTCAGGGCTTAACACTGAAGCTTTCTTT.

The V call is TRBV28, the J call TRBJ1-2; D is perhaps TRBD1 (6 bases). Trimming stripped 2 bases from V and 1 base from J, with 14 bases between. CDR1 and CDR2 from the germline V gene are MDHEN and SYDVKM. The CDR3 has 16 residues. CDR3 sequence: CASSLPWDTGNYGYTF. In nucleotides, the CDR3 is TGTGCCAGCAGTTTACCCTGGGACACTGGTAACTATGGCTACACCTTC.

The J gene is TRBJ1-2, the V gene TRBV25-1; D ambiguous. Germline-derived CDR1 and CDR2 are MGHDK and SYGVNS. V lost 4 bases, J lost 6 bases, and 15 bases lay in between. This CDR3 has 14 residues. CDR3: CASSGPGREDGYTF. In DNA, the CDR3 is TGTGCCAGCAGTGGCCCCGGGAGGGAAGATGGCTACACCTTC.

The V gene is TRBV27, the J gene TRBJ1-2; 10 bases match TRBD1. This CDR3 region has 16 residues. The germline gives CDR1 MNHEY, CDR2 SMNVEV (reference sequence). J was trimmed by 1 base and V by 7 bases; bases with no gene match: 9. The CDR3 loop is CASTPSTGGINYGYTF. The DNA for the CDR3 is TGTGCCAGCACTCCGTCGACAGGGGGCATTAACTATGGCTACACCTTC.

V usage is TRBV20-1 and J usage is TRBJ1-1; D remains ambiguous. V gave up 4 bases and J gave up 2 bases, with 5 bases separating them. The CDR3 extends over 11 amino acids. Germline V gene lookup returns CDR1 DFQATT and CDR2 SNEGSKA (reference sequence). Here the CDR3 reads CSANYNTEAFF. The CDR3 DNA reads TGCAGTGCTAATTATAACACTGAAGCTTTCTTT.

V is TRBV9 and J is TRBJ1-4; tentative D call: TRBD1 (5 bases). The ends were cut back, 0 bases at V and 1 base at J, with 7 bases in the middle. The CDR3 contains 15 residues. The germline V gene has CDR1 SGDLS and CDR2 YYNGEE. CDR3 residues: CASSVDQGTNEKLFF. As DNA, the CDR3 is TGTGCCAGCAGCGTAGATCAGGGAACTAATGAAAAACTGTTTTTT.

The chain employs TRBV6-5 and TRBJ2-7, with a possible D match to TRBD2 (5 bases). The CDR3 consists of 13 residues. The V end was cut by 2 bases, the J end by 5 bases, with 10 bases between. Germline CDR1 and CDR2: MNHEY and SVGAGI. Here the CDR3 DNA reads TGTGCCAGCAGTTACGGGAGAAGGCACGAGCAGTACTTC. Translating gives CASSYGRRHEQYF.

The rearrangement uses TRBV4-1 and TRBJ1-4; 12 nucleotides line up with TRBD1. The trim removed 3 bases at V and 7 bases at J, leaving 3 bases unmatched. Germline-derived CDR1 and CDR2 are MGHRA and YSYEKL. The CDR3 contains 15 residues. CDR3 protein: CASSQGTGGGEKLFF. DNA for the CDR3: TGCGCCAGCAGCCAGGGGACAGGGGGCGGTGAAAAACTGTTTTTT.

This sequence joins TRBV11-2 and TRBJ2-2; the match to TRBD1 covers 8 bases. CDR3 size: 16 residues. Looked up from germline, CDR1 is SGHAT and CDR2 is FQNNGV. Losses at the gene ends were 4 bases for V and 0 bases for J; bases not matched to a gene: 4. CDR3 region: CASSSQGQANTGELFF. Written as DNA, the CDR3 is TGTGCCAGCAGCTCACAGGGACAGGCGAACACCGGGGAGCTGTTTTTT.

The chain recombines TRBV27 with TRBJ2-2, with 7 bases fitting TRBD2. CDR1 is MNHEY, CDR2 SMNVEV, per germline (reference sequence). J was trimmed by 2 bases and V by 0 bases; bases with no gene match: 3. This CDR3 is 16 amino acids long. As DNA, the CDR3 is TGTGCCAGCAGTTTATCCGCTAGCGGCAACACCGGGGAGCTGTTTTTT. Amino acid sequence: CASSLSASGNTGELFF.

V gene TRBV7-8 combines with J gene TRBJ1-5; tentatively, D is TRBD1 (5 bases). V lost 1 base and J lost 1, with 11 bases in between. The CDR3 extends over 16 amino acids. In germline, CDR1 is SGHVS, CDR2 FQNEAQ. In DNA form, the CDR3 reads TGTGCCAGCAGCTTAGACTTGGGGCGCAGCAATCAGCCCCAGCATTTT. This sequence encodes CASSLDLGRSNQPQHF.

The chain uses TRBV4-3 and TRBJ2-6; D gene ambiguous. This CDR3 comprises 14 residues. The V end lost 3 bases, the J end lost 4 bases, and 7 bases lay between the germline ends. From germline, CDR1 is LGHNA and CDR2 YSLEER. The CDR3 loop is CASSHYQGANVLTF. The CDR3 DNA reads as TGCGCCAGCAGCCACTACCAGGGGGCCAACGTCCTGACTTTC.